This T cell receptor beta chain came from a study of cytomegalovirus exposure and HLA in healthy donors. Germline V gene data show CDR1 as MNHEY and CDR2 as SVGAGI. V shed 2 bases and J 5 bases; nucleotides not matched to a gene: 3. The CDR3 contains 14 residues. Primers included in the PCR were 60 Vbeta and 13 Jbeta primers. TCRdb's table, derived via immunoSEQ multiplex PCR, lists solely in-frame clones and lacks some. The table lists tens of thousands of clones. This chain connects TRBV6-5 to TRBJ2-5, with 9 bases identical to TRBD1. The TCR was taken from a woman between 35 and 50 years old in good health and CMV-seronegative. The source material was PBMCs. This CDR3 is CASSYTGGWETQYF. The CDR3 nucleotides read TGTGCCAGCAGTTACACAGGGGGCTGGGAGACCCAGTACTTC.